These 9 T cell receptor beta chains were all obtained from the same sample, sequenced in a study of early T cells in non-severe SARS-CoV-2 infection. TCRdb ran MiXCR on the 5' RACE reads and lists one entry per CDR3 protein. The sample includes fewer than 75,000 distinct CDR3 sequences, about 19% of them seen just once. Sequenced here: whole blood, sampled at baseline. The receptors were gathered from an adult who was a healthcare worker with PCR-confirmed SARS-CoV-2 infection or an uninfected control (not recorded which).

The gene calls are TRBV20-1 and TRBJ2-3; D is possibly TRBD2 (6 bases). Germline V CDR1 and CDR2: DFQATT, SNEGSKA (reference sequence). The CDR3 extends over 15 amino acids. The ends were cut back, 6 bases at V and 0 bases at J, with 16 bases in the middle. This chain's CDR3 is CSASTPGTSTDTQYF. CDR3 DNA: TGCAGTGCCAGCACCCCGGGGACTAGCACAGATACGCAGTATTTT.

This chain connects TRBV29-1 to TRBJ2-5, with 12 bases fitting TRBD2. This CDR3 is built from 15 residues. V shed 0 bases, J shed 5 bases, and the junction held 4 bases outside the gene matches. Per the germline V gene, CDR1 is SQVTM and CDR2 is ANQGSEA. The CDR3 loop reads CSVEEAGTSGETQYF. The CDR3 coding sequence is TGCAGCGTTGAAGAGGCCGGGACTAGCGGGGAGACCCAGTACTTC.

The rearrangement uses TRBV5-4 and TRBJ2-1; unclear D gene. In germline, CDR1 is SGHNT, CDR2 YYREEE (reference sequence). The CDR3 has 11 residues. Trimming removed 0 bases from V and 7 bases from J, with 2 bases in between. The CDR3 region is CASSLANEQFF. For the CDR3, the DNA is TGTGCCAGCAGCTTGGCTAATGAGCAGTTCTTC.

V is TRBV6-6 and J is TRBJ2-3; D is ambiguous. V was pared by 2 bases and J by 0 bases, with 9 bases between. This CDR3 is built from 15 residues. The V gene's germline CDR1 is MNHNY and CDR2 SVGAGI (reference sequence). The CDR3 sequence is CASSYVGSSTDTQYF. The CDR3 DNA reads TGTGCCAGCAGTTACGTAGGATCCAGCACAGATACGCAGTATTTT.

J is TRBJ1-1 and V is TRBV29-1; D unclear. Looked up from germline, CDR1 is SQVTM and CDR2 is ANQGSEA. Trimming left V 4 bases short and J 4 bases short, with 4 bases between. CDR3 length equals 10 residues. CDR3 sequence: CSVAGTEAFF. The DNA for the CDR3 is TGCAGCGTTGCCGGCACTGAAGCTTTCTTT.

There are many counts of this clonotype. This chain links TRBV3-1 with TRBJ1-1, with D perhaps matching TRBD1 (5 bases). The germline V gene has CDR1 LGHDT and CDR2 YNNKEL (reference sequence). The CDR3 is made up of 14 amino acids. V was shortened by 7 bases and J by 1 base, with 13 bases between the two germline ends. The CDR3 nucleotides read TGTGCCAGCAAACCGGGACGGAGGAACACTGAAGCTTTCTTT. Protein sequence: CASKPGRRNTEAFF.

V gene TRBV3-1 combines with J gene TRBJ2-7; D possibly corresponds to TRBD2 (5 bases). The germline gives CDR1 LGHDT, CDR2 YNNKEL (reference sequence). The CDR3 is made up of 15 amino acids. The germline V and J ends were trimmed by 1 base and 0 bases, with 10 bases remaining between them. In DNA, the CDR3 is TGTGCCAGCAGCCAAGGGTGGAGCGGCTCCTACGAGCAGTACTTC. Its protein product is CASSQGWSGSYEQYF.

This clonotype turned up a few times. The chain couples TRBV5-4 to TRBJ2-5; 13 bases fit TRBD2. V lost 2 bases, J lost 4 bases, and 2 bases stayed unmatched. Germline values: CDR1 SGHNT, CDR2 YYREEE (reference sequence). This CDR3 comprises 15 residues. CDR3 protein: CASSFGTSGVETQYF. DNA of the CDR3: TGTGCCAGCAGCTTTGGGACTAGCGGGGTAGAGACCCAGTACTTC.

A few counts support this clonotype. The rearrangement uses TRBV6-1 and TRBJ1-5, with no clear D. The V gene lost 2 bases and the J gene lost 7 bases, with 24 bases spanning the gap. The CDR3 loop spans 18 amino acids. CDR1 and CDR2 (germline): MNHNS, SASEGT. In DNA, the CDR3 is TGTGCCAGCAGTGAAAGGTTCCAGGACCCCGTGATGATGCAGCCCCAGCATTTT. Its protein product is CASSERFQDPVMMQPQHF.